One sample yielded the 3 T cell receptor beta chains listed below, sequenced in a study of T cells expressing NK-cell markers. TCRdb processed the 5' RACE reads again and assigns one entry to each CDR3 protein, with no DNA. The sample has a few hundred thousand distinct CDR3 sequences. The specimen sequenced was blood T cells: a sorted CD56 or NKG2C T cell subset, CD4+ or CD8+ T cells, or bulk PBMC T cells (not recorded which). These receptors were obtained from a man aged 18-75 years in good health.

The genes are TRBV6-6 and TRBJ1-2. This CDR3 has 13 residues. Germline V gene data show CDR1 as MNHNY and CDR2 as SVGAGI (reference sequence). This chain's CDR3 is CASSPGGPYGYTF.

V usage is TRBV12-3 or TRBV12-4 and J usage is TRBJ1-2; the TCRdb D gene call, TRBD1, has no DNA to confirm it. The CDR3 extends over 15 amino acids. CDR3 sequence: CASRSRDRGPYGYTF.

The chain recombines TRBV5-1 with TRBJ2-1; TCRdb proposes TRBD1, but this gene call is untestable without DNA. The CDR3 sequence is 13 residues long. The germline CDR1 and CDR2 sequences are SGHRS and YFSETQ. CDR3: CASSSDPRGEQFF.